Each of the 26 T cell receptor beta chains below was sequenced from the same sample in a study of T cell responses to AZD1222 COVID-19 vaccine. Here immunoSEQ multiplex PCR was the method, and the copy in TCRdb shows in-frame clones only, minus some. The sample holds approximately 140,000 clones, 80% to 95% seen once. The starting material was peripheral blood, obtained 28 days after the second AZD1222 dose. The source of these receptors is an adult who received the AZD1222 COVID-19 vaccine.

As DNA, the CDR3 is TGTGCCAGCAAAACGACAGGGGAAGGGACCGGGGAGCTGTTTTTT. Its protein is CASKTTGEGTGELFF. The V and J genes are TRBV28 and TRBJ2-2; TRBD1 matches 8 bases. The CDR3 sequence is 15 residues long. With V trimmed by 7 bases and J by 5 bases, 9 bases remained unmatched. CDR1 is MDHEN and CDR2 is SYDVKM in the germline V gene.

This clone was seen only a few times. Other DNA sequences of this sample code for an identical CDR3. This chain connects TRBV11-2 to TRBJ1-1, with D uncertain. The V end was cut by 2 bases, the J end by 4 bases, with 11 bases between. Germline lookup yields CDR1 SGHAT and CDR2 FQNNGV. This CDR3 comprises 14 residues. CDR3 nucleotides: TGTGCCAGCAGCTTATCCTCGGGAGGCACTGAAGCTTTCTTT. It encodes CASSLSSGGTEAFF.

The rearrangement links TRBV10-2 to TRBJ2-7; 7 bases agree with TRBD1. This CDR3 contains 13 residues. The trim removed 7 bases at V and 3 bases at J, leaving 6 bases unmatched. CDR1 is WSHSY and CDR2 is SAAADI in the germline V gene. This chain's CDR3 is CASTGQLFYEQYF. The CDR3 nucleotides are TGCGCCAGCACGGGACAGCTATTCTACGAGCAGTACTTC.

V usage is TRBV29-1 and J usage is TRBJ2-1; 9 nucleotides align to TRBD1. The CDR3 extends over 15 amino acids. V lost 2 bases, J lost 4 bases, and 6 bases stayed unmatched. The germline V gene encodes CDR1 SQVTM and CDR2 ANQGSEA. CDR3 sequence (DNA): TGCAGCGTTGAAAAACAGGGGGCAAGGTACAATGAGCAGTTCTTC. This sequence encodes CSVEKQGARYNEQFF.

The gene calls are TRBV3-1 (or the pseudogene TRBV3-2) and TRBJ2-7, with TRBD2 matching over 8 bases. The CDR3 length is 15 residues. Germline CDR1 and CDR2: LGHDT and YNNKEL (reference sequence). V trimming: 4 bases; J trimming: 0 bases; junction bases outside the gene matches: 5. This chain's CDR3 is CASSPLAGSSYEQYF. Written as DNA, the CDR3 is TGTGCCAGCAGCCCCCTAGCGGGCAGCTCCTACGAGCAGTACTTC.

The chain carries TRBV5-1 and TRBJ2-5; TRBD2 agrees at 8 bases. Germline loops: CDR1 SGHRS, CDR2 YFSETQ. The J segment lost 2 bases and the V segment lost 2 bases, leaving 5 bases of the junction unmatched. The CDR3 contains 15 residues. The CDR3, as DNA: TGCGCCAGCAGCTTCGGGGCTAGCGGGCAAGAGACCCAGTACTTC. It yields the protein CASSFGASGQETQYF.

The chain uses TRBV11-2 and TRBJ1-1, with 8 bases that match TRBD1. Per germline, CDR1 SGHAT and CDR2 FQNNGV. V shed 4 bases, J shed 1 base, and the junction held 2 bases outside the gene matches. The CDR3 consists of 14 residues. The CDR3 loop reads CASSWGQENTEAFF. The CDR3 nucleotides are TGTGCCAGCAGCTGGGGACAGGAGAACACTGAAGCTTTCTTT. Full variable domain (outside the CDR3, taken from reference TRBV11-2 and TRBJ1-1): EAGVAQSPRYKIIEKRQSVAFWCNPISGHATLYWYQQILGQGPKLLIQFQNNGVVDDSQLPKDRFSAERLKGVDSTLKIQPAKLEDSAVYLCASSWGQENTEAFFGQGTRLTVV.

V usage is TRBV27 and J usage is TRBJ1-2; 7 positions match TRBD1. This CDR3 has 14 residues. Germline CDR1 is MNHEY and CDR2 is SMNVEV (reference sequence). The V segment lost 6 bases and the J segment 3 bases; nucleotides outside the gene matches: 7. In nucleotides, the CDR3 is TGTGCCAGCAGAAAAGAGGGGGCTGACTATGGCTACACCTTC. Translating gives CASRKEGADYGYTF.

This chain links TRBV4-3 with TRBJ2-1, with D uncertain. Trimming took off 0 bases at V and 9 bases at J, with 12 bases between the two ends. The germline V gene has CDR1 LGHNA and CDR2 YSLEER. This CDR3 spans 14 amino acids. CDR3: CASSQETPGAEQFF. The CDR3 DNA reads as TGCGCCAGCAGCCAAGAAACCCCCGGAGCTGAGCAGTTCTTC.

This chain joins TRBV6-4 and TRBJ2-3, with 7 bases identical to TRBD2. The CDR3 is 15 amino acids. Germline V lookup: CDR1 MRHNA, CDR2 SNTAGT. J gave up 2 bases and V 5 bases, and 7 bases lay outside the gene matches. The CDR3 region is CASSPGRAPTDTQYF. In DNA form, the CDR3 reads TGTGCCAGCAGTCCTGGGAGGGCCCCCACAGATACGCAGTATTTT.

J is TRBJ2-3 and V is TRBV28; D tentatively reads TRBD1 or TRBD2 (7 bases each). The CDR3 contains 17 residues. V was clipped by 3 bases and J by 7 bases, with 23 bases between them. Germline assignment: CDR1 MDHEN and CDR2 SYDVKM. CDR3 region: CASSLSSGRGRRNTQYF. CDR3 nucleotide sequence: TGTGCCAGCAGTTTGTCCTCGGGGAGGGGGCGTAGGAATACGCAGTATTTT.

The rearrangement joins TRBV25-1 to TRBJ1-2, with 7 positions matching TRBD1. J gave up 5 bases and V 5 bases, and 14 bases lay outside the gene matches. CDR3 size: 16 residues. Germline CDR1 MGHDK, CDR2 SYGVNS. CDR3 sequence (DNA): TGTGCCAGCAGTACAAAGACAGGGAGGGGCCATTATGGCTACACCTTC. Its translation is CASSTKTGRGHYGYTF.

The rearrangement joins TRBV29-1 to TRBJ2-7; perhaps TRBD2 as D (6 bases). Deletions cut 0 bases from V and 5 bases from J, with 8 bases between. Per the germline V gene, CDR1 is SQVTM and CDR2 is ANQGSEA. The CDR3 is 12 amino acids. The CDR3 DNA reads TGCAGCGTTGAAGAGTCGGGGGACGAGCAGTACTTC. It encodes CSVEESGDEQYF.

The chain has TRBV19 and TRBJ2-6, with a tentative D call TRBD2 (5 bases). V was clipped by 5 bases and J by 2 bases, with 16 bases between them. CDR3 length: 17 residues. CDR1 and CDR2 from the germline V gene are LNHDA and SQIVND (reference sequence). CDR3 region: CASSPTQHGAGANVLTF. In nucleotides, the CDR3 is TGTGCCAGTAGTCCCACCCAACACGGGGCTGGGGCCAACGTCCTGACTTTC. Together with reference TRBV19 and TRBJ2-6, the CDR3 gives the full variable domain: DGGITQSPKYLFRKEGQNVTLSCEQNLNHDAMYWYRQDPGQGLRLIYYSQIVNDFQKGDIAEGYSVSREKKESFPLTVTSAQKNPTAFYLCASSPTQHGAGANVLTFGAGSRLTVL.

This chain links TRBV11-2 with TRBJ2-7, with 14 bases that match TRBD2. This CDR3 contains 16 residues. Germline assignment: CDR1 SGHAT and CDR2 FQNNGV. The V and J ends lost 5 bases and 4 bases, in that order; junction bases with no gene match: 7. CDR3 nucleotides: TGTGCCAGCAGCCCGGTCGGGACTAGCGGGAGTTACGAGCAGTACTTC. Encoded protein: CASSPVGTSGSYEQYF.

Here the CDR3 DNA reads TGTGCCCTGAAGCCGGGGGCGGCGAACACTGAAGCTTTCTTT. This codes for CALKPGAANTEAFF. The chain uses TRBV18 and TRBJ1-1, with D possibly being TRBD1 (6 bases). CDR1 is KGHSH, CDR2 LQKENI, per germline. The V end was cut by 11 bases, the J end by 1 base, with 17 bases between. The CDR3 covers 14 residues.

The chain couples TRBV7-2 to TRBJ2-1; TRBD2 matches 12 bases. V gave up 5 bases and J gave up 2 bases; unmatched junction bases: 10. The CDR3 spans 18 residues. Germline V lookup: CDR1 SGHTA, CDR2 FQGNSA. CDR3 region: CASSRLAGGPGAYNEQFF. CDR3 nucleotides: TGTGCCAGCAGCCGCCTAGCGGGAGGGCCGGGAGCCTACAATGAGCAGTTCTTC.

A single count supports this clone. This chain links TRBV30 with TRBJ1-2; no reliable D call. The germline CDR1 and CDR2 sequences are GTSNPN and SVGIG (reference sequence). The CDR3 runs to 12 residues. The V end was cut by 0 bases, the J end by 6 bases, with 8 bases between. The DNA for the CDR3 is TGTGCCTGGAGTGTATTTGGGGATGGCTACACCTTC. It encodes CAWSVFGDGYTF.

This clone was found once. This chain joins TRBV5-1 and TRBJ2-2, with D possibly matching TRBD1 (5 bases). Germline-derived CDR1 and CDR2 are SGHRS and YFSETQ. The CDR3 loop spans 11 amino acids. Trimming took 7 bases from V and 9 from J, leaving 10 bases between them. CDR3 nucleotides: TGCGCCAGCCGTGGGGCCAGGGAGCTGTTTTTT. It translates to CASRGARELFF.

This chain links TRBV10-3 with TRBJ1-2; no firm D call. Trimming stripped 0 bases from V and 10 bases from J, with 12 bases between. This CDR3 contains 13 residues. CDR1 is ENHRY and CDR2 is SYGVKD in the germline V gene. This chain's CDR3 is CAISESSHSDYTF. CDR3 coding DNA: TGTGCCATCAGTGAGTCGAGTCATTCCGACTACACCTTC.

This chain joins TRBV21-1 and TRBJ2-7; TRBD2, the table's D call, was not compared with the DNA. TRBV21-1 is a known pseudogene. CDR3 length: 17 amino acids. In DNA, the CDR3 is TGTGCCAGCAGCAAAGACGGGGGGACGGCAGACTCCTACGAGCAGTACTTC. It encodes CASSKDGGTADSYEQYF.

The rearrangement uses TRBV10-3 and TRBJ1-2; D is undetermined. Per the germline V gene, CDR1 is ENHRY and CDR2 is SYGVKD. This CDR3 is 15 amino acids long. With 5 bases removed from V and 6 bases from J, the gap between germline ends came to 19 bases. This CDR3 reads CAISSQRGGSDGYTF. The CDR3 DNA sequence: TGTGCCATCAGTTCACAACGGGGAGGGTCTGATGGCTACACCTTC.

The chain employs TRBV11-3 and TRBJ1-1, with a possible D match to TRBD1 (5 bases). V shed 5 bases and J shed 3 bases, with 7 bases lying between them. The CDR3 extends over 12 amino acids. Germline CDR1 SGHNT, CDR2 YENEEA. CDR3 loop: CASSRGDTEAFF. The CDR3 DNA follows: TGTGCCAGCAGCCGAGGGGACACTGAAGCTTTCTTT. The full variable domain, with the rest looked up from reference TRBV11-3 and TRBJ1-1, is EAGVVQSPRYKIIEKKQPVAFWCNPISGHNTLYWYLQNLGQGPELLIRYENEEAVDDSQLPKDRFSAERLKGVDSTLKIQPAELGDSAVYLCASSRGDTEAFFGQGTRLTVV.

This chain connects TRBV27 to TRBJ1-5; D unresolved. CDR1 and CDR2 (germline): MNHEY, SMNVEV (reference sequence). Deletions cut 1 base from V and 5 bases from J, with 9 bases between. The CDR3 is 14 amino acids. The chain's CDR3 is CASSLYRGDQPQHF. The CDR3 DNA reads TGTGCCAGCAGTTTATATCGGGGAGATCAGCCCCAGCATTTT.

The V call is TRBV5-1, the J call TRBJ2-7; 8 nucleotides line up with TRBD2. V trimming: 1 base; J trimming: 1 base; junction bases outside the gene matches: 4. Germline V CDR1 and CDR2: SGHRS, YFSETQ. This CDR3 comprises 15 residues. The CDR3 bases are TGCGCCAGCAGCTTGTTAGGCGGGAGGTCCTACGAGCAGTACTTC. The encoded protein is CASSLLGGRSYEQYF.

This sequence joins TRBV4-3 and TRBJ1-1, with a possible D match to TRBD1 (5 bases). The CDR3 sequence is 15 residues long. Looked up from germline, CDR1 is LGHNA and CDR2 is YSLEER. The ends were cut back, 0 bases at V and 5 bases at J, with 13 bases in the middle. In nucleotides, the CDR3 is TGCGCCAGCAGCCAAGACCGATTATGGGGGACTGAAGCTTTCTTT. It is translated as CASSQDRLWGTEAFF.